The clone carrying this TCR beta chain was found once. This specimen belongs to a study of cytomegalovirus exposure and HLA in healthy donors. PCR involved 60 Vbeta and 13 Jbeta primers. TCRdb keeps only in-frame clones here, not all; method: immunoSEQ multiplex PCR. The sample carries 170,000 or so clones, 84% recorded once. Sequenced input: PBMCs. This sequence originates from a girl aged 5-17 years in good health and CMV-seropositive.

The CDR3 loop is CASSLGTGGSDYGYTF. The CDR3 coding sequence is TGTGCCAGCAGCCTTGGGACAGGGGGTTCGGACTATGGCTACACCTTC. The V gene is TRBV5-4, the J gene TRBJ1-2; 11 bases agree with TRBD1. The trim removed 4 bases at V and 3 bases at J, leaving 8 bases unmatched. The germline CDR1 and CDR2 sequences are SGHNT and YYREEE (reference sequence). The CDR3 is 16 amino acids.